This T cell receptor (beta chain) was captured by sequencing in a study of cytomegalovirus exposure and HLA in healthy donors. From germline, CDR1 is SEHNR and CDR2 FQNEAQ (reference sequence). Trimming removed 1 base from V and 5 bases from J; junction bases left unmatched: 14. The CDR3 has 19 residues. The study's findings and limits: The authors enumerated roughly 160 TCR beta chains as linked to cytomegalovirus.

Notes on this clone: The antigen is undetermined.

The PCR had 60 Vbeta and 13 Jbeta primers. Sequencing used immunoSEQ multiplex PCR; TCRdb keeps in-frame clones, though not all of them. Among more than 150,000 clones listed, roughly four fifths were seen once. The genes are TRBV7-9 and TRBJ1-1; 12 nucleotides agree with TRBD1. This TCR was sampled from a man aged 35 to 55 in good health and CMV-seronegative. Sequencing used PBMCs. The CDR3 DNA follows: TGTGCCAGCAGCTTAGGGGGCGCGGGACAGGGGGCCTCCTGGACTGAAGCTTTCTTT. Its protein product is CASSLGGAGQGASWTEAFF. Looking up the rest from reference TRBV7-9 and TRBJ1-1 gives the full variable domain: DTGVSQNPRHKITKRGQNVTFRCDPISEHNRLYWYRQTLGQGPEFLTYFQNEAQLEKSRLLSDRFSAERPKGSFSTLEIQRTEQGDSAMYLCASSLGGAGQGASWTEAFFGQGTRLTVV.